Given below is one TCR beta chain in context. Antigen specificity is unknown. With 0 bases removed from V and 4 bases from J, the gap between germline ends came to 8 bases. Germline loops: CDR1 SGHRS, CDR2 YFSETQ. CDR3 size: 14 residues. TCRdb used MiXCR to reprocess the 5' RACE reads, holding one entry per CDR3 protein. The table includes about 280,000 distinct CDR3 sequences, less than 9.5% detected once. This entry belongs to a study of T-cell memory formation after mild COVID-19. The study's findings and limits: Later expanders leaned toward CD4+, whereas clones contracting from day 15 to 85 were balanced CD4/CD8. Pre-infection memory contained some responding clones, which suggested that cross-reactive memory had joined. Mainly in CM and EM were contracting CD4+ clones; CD8+ were in EMRA.

The chain joins TRBV5-1 to TRBJ1-3; D gene unclear. This sequence was found in a young man who had mild COVID-19 (a few samples of this study predate the infection). Cell type and time point are not known. The sequenced sample was PBMCs or a T cell subset sorted from them (not recorded which). The chain's CDR3 is CASSLGVFGNTIYF. The CDR3 DNA reads as TGCGCCAGCAGCTTGGGGGTCTTCGGAAACACCATATATTTT. Full variable domain (remainder filled in from reference TRBV5-1 and TRBJ1-3): KAGVTQTPRYLIKTRGQQVTLSCSPISGHRSVSWYQQTPGQGLQFLFEYFSETQRNKGNFPGRFSGRQFSNSRSEMNVSTLELGDSALYLCASSLGVFGNTIYFGEGSWLTVV.